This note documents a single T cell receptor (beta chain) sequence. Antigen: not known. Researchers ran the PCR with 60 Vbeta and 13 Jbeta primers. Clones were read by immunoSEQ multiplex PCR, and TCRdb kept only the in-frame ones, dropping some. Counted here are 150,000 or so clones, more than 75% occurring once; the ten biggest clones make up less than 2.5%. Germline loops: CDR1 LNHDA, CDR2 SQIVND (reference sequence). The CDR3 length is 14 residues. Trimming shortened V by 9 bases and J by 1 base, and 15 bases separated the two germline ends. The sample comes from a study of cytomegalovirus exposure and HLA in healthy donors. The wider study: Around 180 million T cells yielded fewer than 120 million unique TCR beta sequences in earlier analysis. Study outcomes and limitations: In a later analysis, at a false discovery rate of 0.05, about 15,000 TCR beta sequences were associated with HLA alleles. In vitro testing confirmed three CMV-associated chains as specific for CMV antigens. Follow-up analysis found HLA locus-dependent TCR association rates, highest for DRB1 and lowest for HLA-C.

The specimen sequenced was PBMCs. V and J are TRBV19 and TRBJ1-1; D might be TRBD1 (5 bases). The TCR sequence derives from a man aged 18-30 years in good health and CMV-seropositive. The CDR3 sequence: CASTMWGWNTEAFF. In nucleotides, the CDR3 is TGTGCCAGCACCATGTGGGGCTGGAACACTGAAGCTTTCTTT. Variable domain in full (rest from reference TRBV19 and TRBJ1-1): DGGITQSPKYLFRKEGQNVTLSCEQNLNHDAMYWYRQDPGQGLRLIYYSQIVNDFQKGDIAEGYSVSREKKESFPLTVTSAQKNPTAFYLCASTMWGWNTEAFFGQGTRLTVV.